These T cell receptor beta chains were read from a single sample in a study of a mutant IDH1 vaccine in newly diagnosed glioma. Sequenced by immunoSEQ multiplex PCR; TCRdb stores in-frame clones only, minus some. The sample yields about 85,000 clones, roughly nine tenths seen once. The antigens these receptors bind are not known. The source was PBMCs, collected from a glioma patient whose treatment included an IDH1 peptide vaccine. The source of these receptors is a woman between 50 and 59 years old with glioma. Both conserved end residues are part of each CDR3. Each record gives: D gene, V gene, J gene, CDR3 protein. A D gene is named only where the DNA matches it firmly.

d_gene: NA
v_gene: TRBV4-1
j_gene: TRBJ1-5
CDR3aa: CASSQEWGFNQPQHF

d_gene: TRBD2
v_gene: TRBV7-3
j_gene: TRBJ2-1
CDR3aa: CASSSSSLLAEQFF

d_gene: TRBD2
v_gene: TRBV7-2
j_gene: TRBJ2-5
CDR3aa: CASRTGTSAETQYF

d_gene: NA
v_gene: TRBV5-6
j_gene: TRBJ2-1
CDR3aa: CASSRTETYNEQFF

d_gene: NA
v_gene: TRBV28
j_gene: TRBJ2-7
CDR3aa: CASTSPGLSYEQYF

d_gene: NA
v_gene: TRBV7-9
j_gene: TRBJ2-7
CDR3aa: CASSLKWESSYEQYF

d_gene: NA
v_gene: TRBV2
j_gene: TRBJ2-4
CDR3aa: CASSEDGGDGTKNIQYF

d_gene: TRBD1
v_gene: TRBV30
j_gene: TRBJ1-2
CDR3aa: CAWWTGRGYTF

d_gene: NA
v_gene: TRBV4-2
j_gene: TRBJ2-2
CDR3aa: CASSQVAPLAGRELFF

d_gene: TRBD2
v_gene: TRBV19
j_gene: TRBJ2-1
CDR3aa: CASSVVGAGANNEQFF

d_gene: NA
v_gene: TRBV21-1
j_gene: TRBJ1-5
CDR3aa: CASSSGRWTDNQPQHF

d_gene: NA
v_gene: TRBV30
j_gene: TRBJ1-1
CDR3aa: CAWSVGARVNTEAFF

d_gene: TRBD1
v_gene: TRBV6-5
j_gene: TRBJ2-7
CDR3aa: CASSKRDRVSEQYF

d_gene: TRBD1
v_gene: TRBV5-1
j_gene: TRBJ1-4
CDR3aa: CASSLGQGTNEKLFF

d_gene: NA
v_gene: TRBV6-1
j_gene: TRBJ2-3
CDR3aa: CASSEAGASGTDTQYF

d_gene: NA
v_gene: TRBV11-2
j_gene: TRBJ2-7
CDR3aa: CASSLEQAHSYEQYF

d_gene: TRBD2
v_gene: TRBV18
j_gene: TRBJ2-1
CDR3aa: CASSPPTSGRAYNEQFF

d_gene: TRBD2
v_gene: TRBV28
j_gene: TRBJ2-2
CDR3aa: CASRFILRLASKSGTGELFF

d_gene: NA
v_gene: TRBV2
j_gene: TRBJ2-1
CDR3aa: CASSETPDNEQFF

d_gene: NA
v_gene: TRBV5-3
j_gene: TRBJ1-2
CDR3aa: CARSADRKVLNGYTF

d_gene: NA
v_gene: TRBV28
j_gene: TRBJ2-3
CDR3aa: CASSLSGSDTQYF

d_gene: NA
v_gene: TRBV6-5
j_gene: TRBJ2-1
CDR3aa: CASSALAVINEQFF

d_gene: TRBD2
v_gene: TRBV4-1
j_gene: TRBJ2-1
CDR3aa: CASSQSLAGGYNEQFF

d_gene: TRBD2
v_gene: TRBV18
j_gene: TRBJ2-3
CDR3aa: CASSPSGHTDTQYF

d_gene: TRBD1
v_gene: TRBV28
j_gene: TRBJ1-1
CDR3aa: CAGGQGNTEAFF

d_gene: NA
v_gene: TRBV23-1
j_gene: TRBJ1-4
CDR3aa: CASSQQGVGSTNEKLFF

d_gene: TRBD2
v_gene: TRBV7-2
j_gene: TRBJ2-3
CDR3aa: CASSLGSSGKLYTQYF

d_gene: NA
v_gene: TRBV6-5
j_gene: TRBJ1-5
CDR3aa: CASSLKGSQPQHF

d_gene: NA
v_gene: TRBV7-9
j_gene: TRBJ2-7
CDR3aa: CASSPGGGWEQYF

d_gene: TRBD1
v_gene: TRBV5-1
j_gene: TRBJ2-2
CDR3aa: CASSRQGNRDTGELFF

d_gene: TRBD1
v_gene: TRBV19
j_gene: TRBJ2-7
CDR3aa: CASSIPGQGSEQYF